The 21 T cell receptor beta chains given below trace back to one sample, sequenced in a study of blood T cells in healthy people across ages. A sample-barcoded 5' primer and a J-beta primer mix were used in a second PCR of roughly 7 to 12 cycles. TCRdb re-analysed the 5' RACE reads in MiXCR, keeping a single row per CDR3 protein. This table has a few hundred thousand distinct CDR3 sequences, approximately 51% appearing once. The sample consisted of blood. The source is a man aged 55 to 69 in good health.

The DNA for the CDR3 is TGTGCCACCAGTGCCCCCGGGACTCGCTACAATGAGCAGTTCTTC. Protein sequence: CATSAPGTRYNEQFF. The J gene is TRBJ2-1, the V gene TRBV24-1, with D perhaps TRBD2 (6 bases). CDR3 length: 15 residues. Germline assignment: CDR1 KGHDR and CDR2 SFDVKD. V lost 5 bases, J lost 3 bases, and 13 bases lay in between.

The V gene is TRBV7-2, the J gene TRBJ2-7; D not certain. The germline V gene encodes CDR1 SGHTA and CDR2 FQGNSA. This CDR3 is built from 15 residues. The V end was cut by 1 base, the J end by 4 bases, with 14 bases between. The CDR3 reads CASSLDHGSRYEQYF. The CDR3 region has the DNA TGTGCCAGCAGCTTAGACCACGGGTCACGGTACGAGCAGTACTTC.

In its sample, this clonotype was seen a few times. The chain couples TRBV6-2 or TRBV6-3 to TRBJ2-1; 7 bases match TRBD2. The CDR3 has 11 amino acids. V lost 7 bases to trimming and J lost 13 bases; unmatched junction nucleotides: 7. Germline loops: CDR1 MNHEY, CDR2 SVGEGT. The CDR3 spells CASTAGARQFF. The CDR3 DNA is TGTGCCAGCACCGCGGGAGCACGTCAGTTCTTC.

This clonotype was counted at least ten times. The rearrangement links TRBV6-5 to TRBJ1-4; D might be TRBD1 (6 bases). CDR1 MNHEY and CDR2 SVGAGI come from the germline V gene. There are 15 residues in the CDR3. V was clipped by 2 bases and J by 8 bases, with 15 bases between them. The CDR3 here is CASSYATGVEEKLFF. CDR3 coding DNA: TGTGCCAGCAGTTACGCGACAGGAGTAGAGGAAAAACTGTTTTTT.

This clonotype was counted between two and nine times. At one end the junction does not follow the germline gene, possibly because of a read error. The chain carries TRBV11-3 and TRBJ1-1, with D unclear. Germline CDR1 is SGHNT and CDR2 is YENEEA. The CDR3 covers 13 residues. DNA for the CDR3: TGTGCCAGCAGCGTAGATCCCAACACTGAAGCTTTCTTT. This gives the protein CASSVDPNTEAFF.

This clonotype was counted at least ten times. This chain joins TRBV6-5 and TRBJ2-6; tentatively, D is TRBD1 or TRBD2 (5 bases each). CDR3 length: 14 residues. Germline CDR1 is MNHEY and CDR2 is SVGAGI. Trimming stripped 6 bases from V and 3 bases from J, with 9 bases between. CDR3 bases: TGTGCCAGCAGCCAGGGACGTGGGGCCAACGTCCTGACTTTC. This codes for CASSQGRGANVLTF.

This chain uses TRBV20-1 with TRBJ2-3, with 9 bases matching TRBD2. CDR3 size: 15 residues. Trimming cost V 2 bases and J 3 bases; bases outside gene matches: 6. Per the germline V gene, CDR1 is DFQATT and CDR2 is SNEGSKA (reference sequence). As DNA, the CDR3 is TGCAGTGCTAGACGTCTAGCGGGGCTTACAGATACGCAGTATTTT. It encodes CSARRLAGLTDTQYF.

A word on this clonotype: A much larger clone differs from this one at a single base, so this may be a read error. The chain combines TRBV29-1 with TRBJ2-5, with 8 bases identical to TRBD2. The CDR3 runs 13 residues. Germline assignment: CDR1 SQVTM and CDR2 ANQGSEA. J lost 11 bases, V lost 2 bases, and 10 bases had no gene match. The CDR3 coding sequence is TGCAGCGTTGAAAGGGGACTAGTTGATGAGCAGTACTTC. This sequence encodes CSVERGLVDEQYF.

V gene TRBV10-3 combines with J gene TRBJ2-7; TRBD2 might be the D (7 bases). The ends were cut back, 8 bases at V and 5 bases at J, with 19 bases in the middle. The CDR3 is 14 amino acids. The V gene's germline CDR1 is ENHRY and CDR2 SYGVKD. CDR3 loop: CAISASGGRDEQYF. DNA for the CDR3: TGTGCCATCTCGGCGTCGGGGGGCAGGGACGAGCAGTACTTC.

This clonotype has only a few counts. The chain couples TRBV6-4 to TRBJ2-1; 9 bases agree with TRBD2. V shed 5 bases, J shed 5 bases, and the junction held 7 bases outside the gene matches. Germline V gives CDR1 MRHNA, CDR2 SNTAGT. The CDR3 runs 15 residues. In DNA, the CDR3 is TGTGCCAGCAGTTCTTCTAGCGGGGCCCACAATGAGCAGTTCTTC. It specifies CASSSSSGAHNEQFF.

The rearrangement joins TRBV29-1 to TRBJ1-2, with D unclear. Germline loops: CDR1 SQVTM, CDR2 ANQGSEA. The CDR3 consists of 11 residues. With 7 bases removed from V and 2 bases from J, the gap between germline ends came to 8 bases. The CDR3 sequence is CSGGGNYGYTF. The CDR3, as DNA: TGCAGCGGTGGCGGGAACTATGGCTACACCTTC.

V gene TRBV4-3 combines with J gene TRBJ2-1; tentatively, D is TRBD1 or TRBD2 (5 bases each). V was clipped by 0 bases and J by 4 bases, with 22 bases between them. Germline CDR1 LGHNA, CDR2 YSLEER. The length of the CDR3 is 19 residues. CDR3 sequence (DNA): TGCGCCAGCAGCCAAGATAATCTGGGGGTGGGAGTCGGTTACAATGAGCAGTTCTTC. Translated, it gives CASSQDNLGVGVGYNEQFF.

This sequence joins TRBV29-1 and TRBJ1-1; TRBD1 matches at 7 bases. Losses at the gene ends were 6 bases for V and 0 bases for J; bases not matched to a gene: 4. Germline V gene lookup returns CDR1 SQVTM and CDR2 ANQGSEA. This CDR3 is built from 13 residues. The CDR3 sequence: CSVAGQMNTEAFF. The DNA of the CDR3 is TGCAGCGTGGCGGGACAGATGAACACTGAAGCTTTCTTT.

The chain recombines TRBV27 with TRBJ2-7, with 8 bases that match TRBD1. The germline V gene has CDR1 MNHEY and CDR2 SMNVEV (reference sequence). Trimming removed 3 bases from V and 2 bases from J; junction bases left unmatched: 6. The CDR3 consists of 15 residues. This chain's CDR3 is CASSFTGQVPYEQYF. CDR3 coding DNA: TGTGCCAGCAGTTTTACGGGACAGGTCCCCTACGAGCAGTACTTC.

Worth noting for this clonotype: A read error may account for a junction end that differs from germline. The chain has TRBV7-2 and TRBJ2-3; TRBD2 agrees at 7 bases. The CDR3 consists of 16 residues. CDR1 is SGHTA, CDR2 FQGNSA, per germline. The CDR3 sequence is CASSPRVGGGTGTQYF. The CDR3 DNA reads TGTGCCAGCAGCCCCAGGGTGGGCGGGGGAACAGGTACGCAGTATTTT.

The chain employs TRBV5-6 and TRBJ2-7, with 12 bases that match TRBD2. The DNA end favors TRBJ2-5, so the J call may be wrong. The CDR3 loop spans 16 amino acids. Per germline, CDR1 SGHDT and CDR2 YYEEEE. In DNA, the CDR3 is TGTGCCAGCAGCATTAGGACTAGCGGGGAAAAAGAGACCCAGTACTTC. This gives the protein CASSIRTSGEKETQYF.

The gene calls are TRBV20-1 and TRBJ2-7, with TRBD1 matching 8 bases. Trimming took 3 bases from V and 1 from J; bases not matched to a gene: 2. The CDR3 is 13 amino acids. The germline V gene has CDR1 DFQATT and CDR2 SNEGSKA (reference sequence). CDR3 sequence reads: CSARDRASYEQYF. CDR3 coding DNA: TGCAGTGCTAGGGACAGGGCTTCCTACGAGCAGTACTTC.

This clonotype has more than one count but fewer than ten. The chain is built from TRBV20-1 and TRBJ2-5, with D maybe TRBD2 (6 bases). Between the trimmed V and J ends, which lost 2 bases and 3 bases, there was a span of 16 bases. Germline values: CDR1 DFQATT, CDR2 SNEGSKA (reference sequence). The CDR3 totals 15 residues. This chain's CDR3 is CSARPPGVGEETQYF. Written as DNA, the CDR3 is TGCAGTGCTAGACCTCCGGGGGTTGGGGAAGAGACCCAGTACTTC.

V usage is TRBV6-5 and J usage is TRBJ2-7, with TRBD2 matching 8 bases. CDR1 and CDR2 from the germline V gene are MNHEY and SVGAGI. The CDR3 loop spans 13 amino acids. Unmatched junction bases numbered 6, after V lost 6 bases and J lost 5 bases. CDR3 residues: CASRPGLGNEQYF. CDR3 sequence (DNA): TGTGCCAGCAGACCGGGACTAGGCAACGAGCAGTACTTC.

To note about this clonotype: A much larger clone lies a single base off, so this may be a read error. CDR3 DNA: TGTGCCAGCAGTTACTCAAATCCGGGACAGGGCTCCTACAATGAGCTGTTCTTC. Translation gives CASSYSNPGQGSYNELFF. The chain carries TRBV6-2 or TRBV6-3 and TRBJ2-1, with TRBD1 matching over 9 bases. The CDR3 runs to 18 residues. CDR1 and CDR2 (germline): MNHEY, SVGEGT.

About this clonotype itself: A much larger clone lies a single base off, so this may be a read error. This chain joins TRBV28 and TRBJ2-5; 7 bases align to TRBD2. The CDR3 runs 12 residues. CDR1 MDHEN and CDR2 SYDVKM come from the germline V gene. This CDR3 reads CASSSPGGTLYF. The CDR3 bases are TGTGCCAGCAGTTCCCCCGGGGGGACCCTGTACTTC.